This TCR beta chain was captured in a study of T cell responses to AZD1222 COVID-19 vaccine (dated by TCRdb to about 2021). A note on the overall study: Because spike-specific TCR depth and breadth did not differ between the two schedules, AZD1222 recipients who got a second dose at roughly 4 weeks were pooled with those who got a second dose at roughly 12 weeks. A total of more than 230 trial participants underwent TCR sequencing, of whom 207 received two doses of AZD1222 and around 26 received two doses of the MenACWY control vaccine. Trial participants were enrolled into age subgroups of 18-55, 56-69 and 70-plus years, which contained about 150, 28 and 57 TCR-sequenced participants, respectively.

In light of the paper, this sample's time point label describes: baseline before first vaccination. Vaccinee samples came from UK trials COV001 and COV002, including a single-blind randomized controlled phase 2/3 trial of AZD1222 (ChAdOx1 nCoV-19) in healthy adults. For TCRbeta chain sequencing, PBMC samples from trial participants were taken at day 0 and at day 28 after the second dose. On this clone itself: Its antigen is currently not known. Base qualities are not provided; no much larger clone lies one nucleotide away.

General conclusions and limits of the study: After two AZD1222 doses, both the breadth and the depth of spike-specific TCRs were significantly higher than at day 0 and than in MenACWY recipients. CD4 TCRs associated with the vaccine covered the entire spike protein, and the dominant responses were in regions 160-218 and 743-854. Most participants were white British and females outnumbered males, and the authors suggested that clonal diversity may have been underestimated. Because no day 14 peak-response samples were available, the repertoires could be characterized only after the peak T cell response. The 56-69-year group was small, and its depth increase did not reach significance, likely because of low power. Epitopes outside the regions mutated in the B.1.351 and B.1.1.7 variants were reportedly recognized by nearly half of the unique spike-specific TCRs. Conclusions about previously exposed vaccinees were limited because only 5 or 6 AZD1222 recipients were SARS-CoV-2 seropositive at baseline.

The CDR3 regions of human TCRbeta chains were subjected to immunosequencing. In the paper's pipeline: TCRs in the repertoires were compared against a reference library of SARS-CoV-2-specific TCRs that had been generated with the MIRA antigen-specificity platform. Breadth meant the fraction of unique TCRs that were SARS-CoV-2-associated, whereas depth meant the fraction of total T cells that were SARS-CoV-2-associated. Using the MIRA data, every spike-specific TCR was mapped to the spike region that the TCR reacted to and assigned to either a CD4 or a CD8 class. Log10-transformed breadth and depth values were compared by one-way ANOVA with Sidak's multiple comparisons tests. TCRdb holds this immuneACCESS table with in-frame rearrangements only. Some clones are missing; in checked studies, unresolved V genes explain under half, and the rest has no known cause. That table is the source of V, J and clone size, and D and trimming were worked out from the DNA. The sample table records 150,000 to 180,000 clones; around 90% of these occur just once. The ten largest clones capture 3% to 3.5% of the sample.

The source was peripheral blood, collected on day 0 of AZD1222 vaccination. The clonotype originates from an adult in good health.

The CDR3 sequence is CASSQDNGAPNEKLFF. DNA sequence: TGTGCCAGCAGCCAAGATAACGGCGCTCCTAATGAAAAACTGTTTTTT. Recombination joined TRBV3-1 (or the pseudogene TRBV3-2) with TRBJ1-4; a confident D gene designation cannot be given. As encoded in the germline V gene (reference sequence), CDR1 is LGHDT while CDR2 is YNNKEL. V and J lose 0 bases and 3 bases, and a span of 11 bases separates them. Counted from cysteine to phenylalanine, this CDR3 has 16 amino acids. The DNA shown is the 48-base CDR3, in frame from base 1.